This TCR beta chain stems from a study of blood T cell repertoires in COVID-19. Libraries were prepared by immunoSEQ multiplex PCR; TCRdb keeps only in-frame clonotypes and omits some of them. The data contain almost 200,000 clones, approximately 80% of them seen just once; the ten biggest clones take up around 1%. In germline, CDR1 is SGHDN, CDR2 FVKESK. The CDR3 has 18 residues. V lost 0 bases, J lost 0 bases, and 10 bases stayed unmatched. This TCR was sampled from a man aged 55-75 years with COVID-19, enrolled during active disease. The chain employs TRBV14 and TRBJ2-7, with 8 bases lining up with TRBD1. Sequencing was performed on peripheral blood. The CDR3, as DNA: TGTGCCAGCAGCCAAGACAGGGGCTTGACAGGGGTCTCCTACGAGCAGTACTTC. Its protein product is CASSQDRGLTGVSYEQYF.